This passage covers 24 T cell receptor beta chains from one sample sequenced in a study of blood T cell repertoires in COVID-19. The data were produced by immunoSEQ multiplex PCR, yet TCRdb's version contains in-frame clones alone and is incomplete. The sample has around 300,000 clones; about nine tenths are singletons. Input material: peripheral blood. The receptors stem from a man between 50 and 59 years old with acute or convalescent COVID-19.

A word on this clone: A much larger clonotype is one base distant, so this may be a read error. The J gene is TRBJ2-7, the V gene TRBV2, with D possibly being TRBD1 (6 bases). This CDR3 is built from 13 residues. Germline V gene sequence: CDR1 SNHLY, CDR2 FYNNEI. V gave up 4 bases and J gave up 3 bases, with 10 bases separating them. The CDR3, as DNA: TGTGCCAGCAGTGGGGACACCGTCTACGAGCAGTACTTC. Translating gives CASSGDTVYEQYF.

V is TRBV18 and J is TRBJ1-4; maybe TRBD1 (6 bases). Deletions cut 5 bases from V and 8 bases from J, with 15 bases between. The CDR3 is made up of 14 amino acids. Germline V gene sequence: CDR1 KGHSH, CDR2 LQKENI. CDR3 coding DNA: TGTGCCAGCTCAACCGACAGGCTAATAGAAAAACTGTTTTTT. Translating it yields CASSTDRLIEKLFF.

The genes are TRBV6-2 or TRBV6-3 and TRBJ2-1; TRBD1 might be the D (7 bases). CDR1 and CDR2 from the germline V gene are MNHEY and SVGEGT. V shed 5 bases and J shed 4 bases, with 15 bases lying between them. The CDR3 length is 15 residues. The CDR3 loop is CASSQRGTAYNEQFF. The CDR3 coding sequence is TGTGCCAGCAGTCAGCGCGGGACAGCATACAATGAGCAGTTCTTC.

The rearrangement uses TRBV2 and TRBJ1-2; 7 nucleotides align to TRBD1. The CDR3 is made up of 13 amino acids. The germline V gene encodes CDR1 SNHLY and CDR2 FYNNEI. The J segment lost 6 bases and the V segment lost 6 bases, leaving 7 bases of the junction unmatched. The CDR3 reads CASSKGTGDGYTF. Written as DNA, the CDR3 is TGTGCCAGCAGCAAAGGAACAGGGGATGGCTACACCTTC.

The CDR3 protein is CASGRGAETQYF. The CDR3 bases are TGTGCCAGCGGGAGGGGGGCAGAGACCCAGTACTTC. V is TRBV12-3 or TRBV12-4 and J is TRBJ2-5, with D possibly matching TRBD2 (7 bases). The V gene lost 8 bases and the J gene lost 4 bases, with 11 bases spanning the gap. The CDR3 runs 12 residues.

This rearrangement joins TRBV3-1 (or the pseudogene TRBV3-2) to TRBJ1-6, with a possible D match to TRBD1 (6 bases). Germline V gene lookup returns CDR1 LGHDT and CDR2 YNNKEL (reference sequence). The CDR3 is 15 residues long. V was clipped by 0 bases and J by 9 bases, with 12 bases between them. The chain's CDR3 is CASSQDGGGLSPLHF. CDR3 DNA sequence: TGTGCCAGCAGCCAAGATGGCGGGGGGCTTTCACCCCTCCACTTT.

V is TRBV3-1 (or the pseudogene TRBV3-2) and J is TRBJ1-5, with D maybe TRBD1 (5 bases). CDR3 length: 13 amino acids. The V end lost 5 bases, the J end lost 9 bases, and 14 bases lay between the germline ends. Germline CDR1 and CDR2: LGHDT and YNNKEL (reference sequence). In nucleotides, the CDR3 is TGTGCCAGCAGCTCCTCGACAGCGCGGCCCCAGCATTTT. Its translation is CASSSSTARPQHF.

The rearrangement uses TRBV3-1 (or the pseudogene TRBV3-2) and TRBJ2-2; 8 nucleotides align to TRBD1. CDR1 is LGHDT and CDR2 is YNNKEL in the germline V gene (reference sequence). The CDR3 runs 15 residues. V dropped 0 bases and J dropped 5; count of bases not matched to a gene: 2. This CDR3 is CASSQDYRGTGELFF. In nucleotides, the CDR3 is TGTGCCAGCAGCCAAGATTACAGGGGGACCGGGGAGCTGTTTTTT.

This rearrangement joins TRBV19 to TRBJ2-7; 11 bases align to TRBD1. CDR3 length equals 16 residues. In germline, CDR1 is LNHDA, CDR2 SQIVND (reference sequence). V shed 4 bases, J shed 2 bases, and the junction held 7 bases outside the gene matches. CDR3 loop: CASSTRRGQGAYEQYF. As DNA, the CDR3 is TGTGCCAGTAGTACCCGCCGGGGACAGGGGGCCTACGAGCAGTACTTC.

The CDR3 nucleotides read TGTGCCAGCAGCCCGGGACTAGGTCCCGATACGCAGTATTTT. Residues: CASSPGLGPDTQYF. V gene TRBV14 combines with J gene TRBJ2-3; 8 bases map to TRBD2. The length of the CDR3 is 14 residues. The germline V gene has CDR1 SGHDN and CDR2 FVKESK. V trimming: 4 bases; J trimming: 6 bases; junction bases outside the gene matches: 6.

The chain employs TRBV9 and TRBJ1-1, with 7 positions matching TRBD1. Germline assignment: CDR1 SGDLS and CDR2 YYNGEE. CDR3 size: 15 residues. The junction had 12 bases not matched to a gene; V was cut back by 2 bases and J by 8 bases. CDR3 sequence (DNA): TGTGCCAGCAGCGTCCGACCCACAGGGGACTCCGAAGCTTTCTTT. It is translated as CASSVRPTGDSEAFF.

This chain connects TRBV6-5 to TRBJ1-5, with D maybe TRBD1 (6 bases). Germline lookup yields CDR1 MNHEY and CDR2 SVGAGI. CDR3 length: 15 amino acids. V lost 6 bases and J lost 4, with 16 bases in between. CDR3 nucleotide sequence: TGTGCCAGCAGGGACCCCACAGGGTCGAATCAGCCCCAGCATTTT. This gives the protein CASRDPTGSNQPQHF.

The CDR3 reads CAGGVLTHEAFF. The CDR3 coding sequence is TGTGCCGGGGGGGTTCTTACCCATGAAGCTTTCTTT. The chain couples TRBV6-5 to TRBJ1-1, with D possibly TRBD1 on 5 matching bases. Germline loops: CDR1 MNHEY, CDR2 SVGAGI. CDR3 size: 12 residues. Trimming shortened V by 11 bases and J by 7 bases, and 17 bases separated the two germline ends.

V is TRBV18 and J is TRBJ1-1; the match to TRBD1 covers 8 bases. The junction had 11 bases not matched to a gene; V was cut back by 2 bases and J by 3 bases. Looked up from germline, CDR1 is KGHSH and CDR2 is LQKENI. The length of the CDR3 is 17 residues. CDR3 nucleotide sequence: TGTGCCAGCTCACCAAACCGACAGGGGAGTTTTTACACTGAAGCTTTCTTT. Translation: CASSPNRQGSFYTEAFF.

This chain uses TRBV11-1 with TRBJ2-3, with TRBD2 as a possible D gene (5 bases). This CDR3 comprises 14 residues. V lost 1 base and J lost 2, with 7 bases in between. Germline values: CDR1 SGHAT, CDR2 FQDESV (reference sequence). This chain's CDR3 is CASSLGGNTDTQYF. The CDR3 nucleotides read TGTGCCAGCAGCTTAGGAGGGAACACAGATACGCAGTATTTT.

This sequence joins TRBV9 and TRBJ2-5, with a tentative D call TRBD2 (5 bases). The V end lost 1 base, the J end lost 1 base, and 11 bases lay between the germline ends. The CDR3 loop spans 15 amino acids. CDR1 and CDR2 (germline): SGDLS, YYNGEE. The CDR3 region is CASSVSDYPQETQYF. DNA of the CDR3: TGTGCCAGCAGCGTAAGCGACTACCCCCAAGAGACCCAGTACTTC.

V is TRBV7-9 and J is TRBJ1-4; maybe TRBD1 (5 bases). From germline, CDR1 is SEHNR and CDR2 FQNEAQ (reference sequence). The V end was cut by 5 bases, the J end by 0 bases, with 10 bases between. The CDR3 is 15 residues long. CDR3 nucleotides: TGTGCCAGCAGCCCTCAGGGTGCAACTAATGAAAAACTGTTTTTT. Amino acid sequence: CASSPQGATNEKLFF.

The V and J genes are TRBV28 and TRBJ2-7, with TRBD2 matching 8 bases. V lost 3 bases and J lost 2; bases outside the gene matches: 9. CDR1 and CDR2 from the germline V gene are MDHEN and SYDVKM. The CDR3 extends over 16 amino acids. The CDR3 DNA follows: TGTGCCAGCAGTTTCCCCCTAGCGGGCCTTACCTACGAGCAGTACTTC. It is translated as CASSFPLAGLTYEQYF. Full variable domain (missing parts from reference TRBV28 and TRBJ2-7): DVKVTQSSRYLVKRTGEKVFLECVQDMDHENMFWYRQDPGLGLRLIYFSYDVKMKEKGDIPEGYSVSREKKERFSLILESASTNQTSMYLCASSFPLAGLTYEQYFGPGTRLTVT.

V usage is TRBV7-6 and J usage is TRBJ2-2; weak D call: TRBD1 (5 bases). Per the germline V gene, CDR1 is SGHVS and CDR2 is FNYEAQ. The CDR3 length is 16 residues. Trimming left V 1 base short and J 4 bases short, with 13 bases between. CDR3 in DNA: TGTGCCAGCAGCTTAGAAGGGGCAGGGTCCACCGGGGAGCTGTTTTTT. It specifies CASSLEGAGSTGELFF. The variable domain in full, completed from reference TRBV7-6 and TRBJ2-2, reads GAGVSQSPRYKVTKRGQDVALRCDPISGHVSLYWYRQALGQGPEFLTYFNYEAQQDKSGLPNDRFSAERPEGSISTLTIQRTEQRDSAMYRCASSLEGAGSTGELFFGEGSRLTVL.

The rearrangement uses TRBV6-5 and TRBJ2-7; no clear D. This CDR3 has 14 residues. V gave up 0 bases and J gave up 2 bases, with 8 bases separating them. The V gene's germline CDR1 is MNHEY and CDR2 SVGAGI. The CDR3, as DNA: TGTGCCAGCAGTTACTCGAGAGACACCTACGAGCAGTACTTC. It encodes CASSYSRDTYEQYF.

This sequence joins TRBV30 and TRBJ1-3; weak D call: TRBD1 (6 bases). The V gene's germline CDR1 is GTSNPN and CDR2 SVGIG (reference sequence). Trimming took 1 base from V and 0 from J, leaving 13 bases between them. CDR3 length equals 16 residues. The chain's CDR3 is CAWSGTAAFSGNTIYF. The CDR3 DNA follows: TGTGCCTGGAGTGGGACAGCGGCCTTCTCTGGAAACACCATATATTTT. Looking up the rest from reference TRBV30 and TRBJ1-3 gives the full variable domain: SQTIHQWPATLVQPVGSPLSLECTVEGTSNPNLYWYRQAAGRGLQLLFYSVGIGQISSEVPQNLSASRPQDRQFILSSKKLLLSDSGFYLCAWSGTAAFSGNTIYFGEGSWLTVV.

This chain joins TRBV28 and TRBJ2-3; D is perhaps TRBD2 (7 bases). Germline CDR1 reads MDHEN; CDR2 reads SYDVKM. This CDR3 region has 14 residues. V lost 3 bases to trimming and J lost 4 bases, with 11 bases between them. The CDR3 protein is CASSFGGRPDTQYF. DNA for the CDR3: TGTGCCAGCAGTTTCGGGGGGCGTCCAGATACGCAGTATTTT.

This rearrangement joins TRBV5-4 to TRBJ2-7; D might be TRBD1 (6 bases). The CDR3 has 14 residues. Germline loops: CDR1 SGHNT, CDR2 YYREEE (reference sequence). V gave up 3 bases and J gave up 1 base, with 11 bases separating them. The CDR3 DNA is TGTGCCAGCAGCTCTGGGGGCCGATCCTACGAGCAGTACTTC. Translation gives CASSSGGRSYEQYF. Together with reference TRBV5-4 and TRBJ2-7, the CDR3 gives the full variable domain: ETGVTQSPTHLIKTRGQQVTLRCSSQSGHNTVSWYQQALGQGPQFIFQYYREEENGRGNFPPRFSGLQFPNYSSELNVNALELDDSALYLCASSSGGRSYEQYFGPGTRLTVT.

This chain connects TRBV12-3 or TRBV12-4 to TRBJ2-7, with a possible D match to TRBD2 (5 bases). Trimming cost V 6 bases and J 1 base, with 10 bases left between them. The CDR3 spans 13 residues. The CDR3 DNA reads TGTGCCAGCAGCCCCCCGGGGTCCTACGAGCAGTACTTC. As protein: CASSPPGSYEQYF.